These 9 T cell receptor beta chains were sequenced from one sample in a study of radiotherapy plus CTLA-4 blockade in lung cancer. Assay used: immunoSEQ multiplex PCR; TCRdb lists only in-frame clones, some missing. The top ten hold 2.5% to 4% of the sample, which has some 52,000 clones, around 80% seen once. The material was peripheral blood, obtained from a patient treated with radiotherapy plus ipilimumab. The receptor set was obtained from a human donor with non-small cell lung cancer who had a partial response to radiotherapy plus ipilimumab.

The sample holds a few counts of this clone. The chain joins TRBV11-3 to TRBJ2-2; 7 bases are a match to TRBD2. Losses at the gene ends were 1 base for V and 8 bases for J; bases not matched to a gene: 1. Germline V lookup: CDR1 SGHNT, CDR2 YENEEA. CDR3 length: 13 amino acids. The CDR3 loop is CASSLAGRGELFF. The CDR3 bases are TGTGCCAGCAGCTTAGCCGGGAGGGGGGAGCTGTTTTTT.

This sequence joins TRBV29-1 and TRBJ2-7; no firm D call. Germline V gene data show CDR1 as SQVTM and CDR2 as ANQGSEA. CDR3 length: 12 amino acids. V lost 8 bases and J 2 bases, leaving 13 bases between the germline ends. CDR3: CSPTRTTYEQYF. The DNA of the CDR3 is TGCAGCCCAACACGCACGACCTACGAGCAGTACTTC.

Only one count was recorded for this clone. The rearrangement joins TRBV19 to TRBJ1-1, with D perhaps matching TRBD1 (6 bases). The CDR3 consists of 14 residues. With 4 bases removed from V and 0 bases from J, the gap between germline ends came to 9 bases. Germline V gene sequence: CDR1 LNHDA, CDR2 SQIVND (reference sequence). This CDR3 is CASSTDRVNTEAFF. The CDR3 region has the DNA TGTGCCAGTAGTACGGACAGAGTGAACACTGAAGCTTTCTTT.

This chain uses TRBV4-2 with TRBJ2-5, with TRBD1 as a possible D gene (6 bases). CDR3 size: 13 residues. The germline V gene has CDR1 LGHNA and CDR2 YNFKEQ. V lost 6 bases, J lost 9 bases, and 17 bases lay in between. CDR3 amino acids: CASRNQGTGAQYF. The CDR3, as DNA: TGTGCCAGCAGGAACCAGGGGACCGGTGCCCAGTACTTC.

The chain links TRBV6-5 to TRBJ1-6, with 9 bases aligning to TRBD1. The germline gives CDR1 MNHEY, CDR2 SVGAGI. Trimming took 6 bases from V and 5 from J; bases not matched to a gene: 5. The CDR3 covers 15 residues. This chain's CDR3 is CASRAGQGNNSPLHF. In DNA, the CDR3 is TGTGCCAGCAGGGCCGGACAGGGGAATAATTCACCCCTCCACTTT.

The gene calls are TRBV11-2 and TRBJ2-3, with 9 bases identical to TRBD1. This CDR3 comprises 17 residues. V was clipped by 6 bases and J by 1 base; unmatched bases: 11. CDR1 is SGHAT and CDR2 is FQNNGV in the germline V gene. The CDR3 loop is CASRPLQGARGTDTQYF. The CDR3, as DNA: TGTGCCAGCAGACCACTACAGGGGGCGCGTGGCACAGATACGCAGTATTTT. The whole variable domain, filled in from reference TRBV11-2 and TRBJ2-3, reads EAGVAQSPRYKIIEKRQSVAFWCNPISGHATLYWYQQILGQGPKLLIQFQNNGVVDDSQLPKDRFSAERLKGVDSTLKIQPAKLEDSAVYLCASRPLQGARGTDTQYFGPGTRLTVL.

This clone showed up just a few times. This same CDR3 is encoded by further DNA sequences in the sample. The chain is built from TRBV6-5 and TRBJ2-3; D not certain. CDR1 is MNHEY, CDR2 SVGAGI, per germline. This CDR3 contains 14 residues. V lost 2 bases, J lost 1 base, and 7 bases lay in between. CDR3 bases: TGTGCCAGCAGTTACCTCGGAGGCACAGATACGCAGTATTTT. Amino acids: CASSYLGGTDTQYF.

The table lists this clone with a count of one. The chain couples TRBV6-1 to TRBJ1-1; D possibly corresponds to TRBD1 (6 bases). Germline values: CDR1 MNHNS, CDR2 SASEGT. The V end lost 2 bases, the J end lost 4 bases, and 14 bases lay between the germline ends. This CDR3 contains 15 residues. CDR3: CASSEQRRGTTEAFF. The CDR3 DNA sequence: TGTGCCAGCAGTGAACAGAGAAGGGGGACCACTGAAGCTTTCTTT.

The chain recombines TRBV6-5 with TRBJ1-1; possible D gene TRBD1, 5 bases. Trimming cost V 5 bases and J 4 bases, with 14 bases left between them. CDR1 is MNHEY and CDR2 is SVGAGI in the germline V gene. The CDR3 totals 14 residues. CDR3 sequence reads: CASSNKGWGTEAFF. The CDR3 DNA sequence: TGTGCCAGCAGTAACAAGGGGTGGGGCACTGAAGCTTTCTTT.